Presented here are 16 T cell receptor beta chains from one specimen sequenced in a study of Ad26.COV2.S vaccination and SARS-CoV-2 variants. TCRdb keeps only in-frame clones here, not all; method: immunoSEQ multiplex PCR. The table lists 350,000 to 400,000 clones, roughly nine tenths of them singletons. Treatment indicated: about 20 received Ad26.COV2.S at low or high dose, single or two shots; about 5 received placebo; per-sample allocation not given. Day 63 after the first injection of vaccine or placebo was the sampling time. The sequencing used peripheral blood, collected in a trial of Ad26.COV2.S vaccine versus placebo. The receptors were gathered from a person between 18 and 65 years old who received the Ad26.COV2.S COVID-19 vaccine or a placebo.

This rearrangement joins TRBV6-5 to TRBJ2-4; TRBD2 agrees at 9 bases. The CDR3 totals 16 residues. Germline loops: CDR1 MNHEY, CDR2 SVGAGI. V trimming: 0 bases; J trimming: 6 bases; junction bases outside the gene matches: 6. For the CDR3, the DNA is TGTGCCAGCAGTTACTCGGCGGGGGGGCAGGGAAACATTCAGTACTTC. Translation: CASSYSAGGQGNIQYF.

V and J are TRBV18 and TRBJ2-1, with 9 bases aligning to TRBD1. Germline-derived CDR1 and CDR2 are KGHSH and LQKENI. V trimming: 3 bases; J trimming: 5 bases; junction bases outside the gene matches: 11. The length of the CDR3 is 17 residues. This CDR3 reads CASSPRTGEVSHNEQFF. The CDR3 bases are TGTGCCAGCTCACCGAGGACAGGGGAAGTCAGTCACAATGAGCAGTTCTTC.

The gene calls are TRBV11-2 and TRBJ2-7; tentative D call: TRBD1 (6 bases). CDR3 length equals 15 residues. Looked up from germline, CDR1 is SGHAT and CDR2 is FQNNGV. V lost 0 bases to trimming and J lost 2 bases, with 11 bases between them. For the CDR3, the DNA is TGTGCCAGCAGCTTAGATGGGGGCACGACCTACGAGCAGTACTTC. Protein: CASSLDGGTTYEQYF.

This chain connects TRBV12-3 or TRBV12-4 to TRBJ2-7, with 9 nucleotides matching TRBD1. Trimming cost V 6 bases and J 6 bases; bases outside gene matches: 6. The CDR3 spans 13 residues. The CDR3 spells CASSRTGVGEQYF. The CDR3 coding sequence is TGTGCCAGCAGCCGGACAGGGGTAGGCGAGCAGTACTTC.

Concerning this clone itself: At one end the junction does not follow the germline gene, possibly because of a read error. The V call is TRBV4-3, the J call TRBJ2-7; D might be TRBD1 (5 bases). This CDR3 is built from 14 residues. The V gene's germline CDR1 is LGHNA and CDR2 YSLEER. This chain's CDR3 is CASSQDLGQGLGDF. CDR3 nucleotides: TGCGCCAGCAGCCAAGATCTGGGGCAGGGCCTTGGGGACTTC.

The chain recombines TRBV19 with TRBJ1-1, with D maybe TRBD1 (6 bases). Germline V gene sequence: CDR1 LNHDA, CDR2 SQIVND (reference sequence). The V end was cut by 6 bases, the J end by 4 bases, with 9 bases between. The CDR3 spans 12 residues. CDR3 region: CASRLGATEAFF. In DNA form, the CDR3 reads TGTGCCAGTAGGCTGGGGGCCACTGAAGCTTTCTTT.

As DNA, the CDR3 is TGTGCCAGCAGAGCACAGGTACCTAACTATGGCTACACCTTC. Translation: CASRAQVPNYGYTF. J is TRBJ1-2 and V is TRBV27; possible D gene TRBD1, 5 bases. CDR1 and CDR2 from the germline V gene are MNHEY and SMNVEV (reference sequence). The V gene lost 6 bases and the J gene lost 0 bases, with 11 bases spanning the gap. The CDR3 covers 14 residues.

V is TRBV7-6 and J is TRBJ1-6; 8 positions match TRBD1. The CDR3 is made up of 15 amino acids. Unmatched junction bases numbered 9, after V lost 4 bases and J lost 10 bases. The germline gives CDR1 SGHVS, CDR2 FNYEAQ. CDR3 sequence reads: CASSYRQGQGSPLHF. CDR3 nucleotides: TGTGCCAGCAGCTACCGACAGGGGCAGGGCTCACCCCTCCACTTT.

The chain employs TRBV6-4 and TRBJ2-1; the match to TRBD2 covers 8 bases. The germline gives CDR1 MRHNA, CDR2 SNTAGT. The junction had 8 bases not matched to a gene; V was cut back by 2 bases and J by 8 bases. The CDR3 covers 15 residues. The CDR3 region has the DNA TGTGCCAGCAGTGACGGGTCGGGGGGGGTCCATGAGCAGTTCTTC. The encoded protein is CASSDGSGGVHEQFF.

This chain joins TRBV6-6 and TRBJ1-2; TRBD1 aligns across 8 bases. Germline trimming cut 5 bases from V and 4 bases from J; bases unmatched to any gene: 12. Germline V gene lookup returns CDR1 MNHNY and CDR2 SVGAGI (reference sequence). The CDR3 totals 16 residues. The CDR3 nucleotides are TGTGCCAGCAGTACTGGGACAGGCGGTACAGTCTATGGCTACACCTTC. Encoded protein: CASSTGTGGTVYGYTF.

A few counts support this clone. The V and J genes are TRBV29-1 and TRBJ1-1, with D possibly TRBD1 on 6 matching bases. The CDR3 consists of 14 residues. The germline V gene has CDR1 SQVTM and CDR2 ANQGSEA. Between the trimmed V and J ends, which lost 1 base and 1 base, there was a span of 10 bases. The CDR3 is CSVEADRENTEAFF. In nucleotides, the CDR3 is TGCAGCGTTGAAGCGGACAGAGAGAACACTGAAGCTTTCTTT.

The gene calls are TRBV27 and TRBJ1-2, with 12 bases matching TRBD1. Germline CDR1 reads MNHEY; CDR2 reads SMNVEV (reference sequence). V was clipped by 6 bases and J by 7 bases; unmatched bases: 9. The CDR3 length is 15 residues. The CDR3 protein is CASSVPGQGAGGYTF. In DNA, the CDR3 is TGTGCCAGCAGCGTTCCGGGACAGGGGGCGGGTGGCTACACCTTC.

The chain joins TRBV27 to TRBJ2-5, with 8 bases matching TRBD1. After removal of 3 bases from V and 7 bases from J, the junction contained 10 bases not matched to a gene. This CDR3 comprises 15 residues. Germline CDR1 reads MNHEY; CDR2 reads SMNVEV (reference sequence). The CDR3 DNA follows: TGTGCCAGCAGTTTTACGACAGGGGCTATCGGGACCCAGTACTTC. It is translated as CASSFTTGAIGTQYF.

This clone showed up just once. The V and J genes are TRBV27 and TRBJ1-4, with 8 positions matching TRBD1. CDR3 length: 14 amino acids. Germline trimming cut 8 bases from V and 7 bases from J; bases unmatched to any gene: 9. Germline CDR1 and CDR2: MNHEY and SMNVEV (reference sequence). The CDR3 bases are TGTGCCAGCGGCGGACAGGGTCTAGGTGAAAAACTGTTTTTT. Encoded protein: CASGGQGLGEKLFF. Drawing the rest from reference TRBV27 and TRBJ1-4, the complete variable domain is EAQVTQNPRYLITVTGKKLTVTCSQNMNHEYMSWYRQDPGLGLRQIYYSMNVEVTDKGDVPEGYKVSRKEKRNFPLILESPSPNQTSLYFCASGGQGLGEKLFFGSGTQLSVL.

This chain uses TRBV7-9 with TRBJ2-2; D possibly corresponds to TRBD2 (6 bases). V lost 3 bases and J 4 bases, leaving 9 bases between the germline ends. CDR1 and CDR2 from the germline V gene are SEHNR and FQNEAQ (reference sequence). The CDR3 totals 14 residues. The DNA of the CDR3 is TGTGCCAGCAGCTTCGGAGGGCTCACCGGGGAGCTGTTTTTT. Encoded protein: CASSFGGLTGELFF.

This chain's CDR3 is CASSPAMNTEAFF. The CDR3 DNA sequence: TGCGCCAGCAGCCCCGCTATGAACACTGAAGCTTTCTTT. This chain uses TRBV5-1 with TRBJ1-1; no clear D. This CDR3 has 13 amino acids. Looked up from germline, CDR1 is SGHRS and CDR2 is YFSETQ. The V end was cut by 4 bases, the J end by 0 bases, with 7 bases between.